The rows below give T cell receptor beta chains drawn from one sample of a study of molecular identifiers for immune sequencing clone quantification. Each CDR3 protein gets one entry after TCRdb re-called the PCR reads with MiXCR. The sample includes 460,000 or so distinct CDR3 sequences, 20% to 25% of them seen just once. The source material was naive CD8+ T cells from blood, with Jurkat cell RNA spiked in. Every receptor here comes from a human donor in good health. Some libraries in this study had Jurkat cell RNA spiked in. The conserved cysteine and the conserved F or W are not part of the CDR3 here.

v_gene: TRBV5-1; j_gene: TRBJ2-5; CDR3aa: ATWSGGEETQY
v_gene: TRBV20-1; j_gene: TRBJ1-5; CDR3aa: SARDNRDYSNQPQH
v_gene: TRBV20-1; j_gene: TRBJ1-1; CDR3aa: SARDPTTGIEAF
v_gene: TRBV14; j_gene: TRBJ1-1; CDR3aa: ASSPDGWITEAF
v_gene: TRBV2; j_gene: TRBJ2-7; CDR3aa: ASSEPVWAGPYEQY
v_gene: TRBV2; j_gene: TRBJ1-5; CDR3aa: ASSGENSNQPQH
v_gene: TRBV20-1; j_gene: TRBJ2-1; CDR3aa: SASGLGNEQF
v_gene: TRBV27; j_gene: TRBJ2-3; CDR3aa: ASSLIRTGGSTDTQY
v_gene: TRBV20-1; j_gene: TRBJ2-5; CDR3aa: SASSYEHQETQY
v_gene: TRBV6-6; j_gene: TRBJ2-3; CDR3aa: ASSSPHMEVDTQY
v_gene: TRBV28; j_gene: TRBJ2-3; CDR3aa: ASSSKLADYNPPDTQY
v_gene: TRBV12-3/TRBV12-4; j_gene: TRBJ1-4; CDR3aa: ASSLFRGEEKLF
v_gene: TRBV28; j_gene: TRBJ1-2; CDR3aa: ASSFEEIYYGYT
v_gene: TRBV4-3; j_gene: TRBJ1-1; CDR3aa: ASSQEGALREGEAF
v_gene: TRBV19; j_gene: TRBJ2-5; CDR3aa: ASSPGEGHQETQY
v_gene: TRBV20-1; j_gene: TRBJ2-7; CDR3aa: SARDPSGGGKWYEQY
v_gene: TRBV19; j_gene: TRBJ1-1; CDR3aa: ASSANRGFTEAF
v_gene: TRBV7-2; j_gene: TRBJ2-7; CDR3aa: ASSTVTHGGRGSSTPEQY
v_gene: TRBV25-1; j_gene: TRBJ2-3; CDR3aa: ASSERPSGSTDTQY
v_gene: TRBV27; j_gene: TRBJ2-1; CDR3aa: ASSLWGPSGSPSISSYNEQF
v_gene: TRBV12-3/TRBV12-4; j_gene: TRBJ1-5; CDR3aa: ASSSGSPITQPQH
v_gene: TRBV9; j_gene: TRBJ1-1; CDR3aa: ASSVGTDNTEAF
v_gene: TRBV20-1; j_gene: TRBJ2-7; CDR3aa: SANPRTGFYEQY
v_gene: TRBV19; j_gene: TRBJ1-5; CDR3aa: ASSFSGTGVSSNQPQH
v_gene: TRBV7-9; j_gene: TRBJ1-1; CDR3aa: ASSHSLMNTEAF
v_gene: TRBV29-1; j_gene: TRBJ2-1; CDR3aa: SVAIMGNEQF
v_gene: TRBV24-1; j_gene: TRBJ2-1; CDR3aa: ATSSSRLAGVGNEQF
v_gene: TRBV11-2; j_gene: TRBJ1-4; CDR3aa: ASSLWQKGRGDKLF
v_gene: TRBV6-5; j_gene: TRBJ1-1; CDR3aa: ASSYVGHMNTEAF
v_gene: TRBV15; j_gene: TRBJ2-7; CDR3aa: ATTDLGQGADEQY
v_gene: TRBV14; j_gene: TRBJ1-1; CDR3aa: ASSPRTGVVFTEAF
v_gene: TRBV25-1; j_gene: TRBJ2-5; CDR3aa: ASGRENQETQY
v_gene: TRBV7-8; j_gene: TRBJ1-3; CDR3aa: ASSSTDNTIY
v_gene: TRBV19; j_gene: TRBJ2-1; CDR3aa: ASSSISGAGSYNERF
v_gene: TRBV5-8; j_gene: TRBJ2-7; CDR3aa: ASSSLGDEQY
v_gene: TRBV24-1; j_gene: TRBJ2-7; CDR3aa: ATKAASGEQY